The present T cell receptor (beta chain) was sequenced within a study of blood T cell repertoires in COVID-19. Study-wide context: From T cells, B-cell-depleted T cells, or PBMCs came the material, which was cDNA or gDNA.

TCRdb's copy holds only in-frame clones and misses some; the assay was immunoSEQ multiplex PCR. Among about 140,000 clones listed, 76% were seen once. The sequenced material came from peripheral blood. The receptor's source is a woman aged 80 or over with active or convalescent COVID-19.

Written as DNA, the CDR3 is TGCGCCAGCAGCTTGTTGTCAGCGGGGAGCTCCTACAATGAGCAGTTCTTC. Its protein product is CASSLLSAGSSYNEQFF. This chain connects TRBV5-1 to TRBJ2-1; 7 bases are shared with TRBD2. Per germline, CDR1 SGHRS and CDR2 YFSETQ. This CDR3 has 17 amino acids. After removal of 1 base from V and 0 bases from J, the junction contained 7 bases not matched to a gene.